This T cell receptor beta chain was profiled in a study of cytomegalovirus exposure and HLA in healthy donors. Study-wide context: HLA-typed donors were the source of roughly 80 million unique TCRs held in an early data release.

Whole-study results and caveats: Presence/absence analyses took donor sequencing depth as roughly uniform. In a later analysis, several top co-occurrence clusters appeared linked to parvovirus B19, influenza, CMV and Epstein-Barr virus. Most likely, a cluster of highly shared sequence variants arose as a sequencing artifact.

As for this clone: Its antigen is unknown.

Germline assignment: CDR1 SGHRS and CDR2 YFSETQ. Unmatched junction bases numbered 2, after V lost 3 bases and J lost 4 bases. CDR3 length: 14 amino acids. Amplification used 60 Vbeta primers and 13 Jbeta primers. Data came from immunoSEQ multiplex PCR; TCRdb stores just in-frame clones and leaves some out. Of more than 95,000 clones listed, approximately 74% are singletons. This chain links TRBV5-1 with TRBJ1-1; 11 nucleotides match TRBD1. The TCR comes from a middle-aged man in good health and CMV-seropositive. Source material: PBMCs. The CDR3 bases are TGCGCCAGCAGCTCGGGACAGGGGGTCACTGAAGCTTTCTTT. Encoded protein: CASSSGQGVTEAFF.